This T cell receptor beta chain was sequenced during a study of early T cells in non-severe SARS-CoV-2 infection. This clonotype has more than one count but fewer than ten. Germline V gene lookup returns CDR1 KGHSH and CDR2 LQKENI. Trimming left V 4 bases short and J 0 bases short, with 12 bases between. The CDR3 totals 16 residues. TCRdb recomputed calls from the 5' RACE reads with MiXCR, one row per CDR3 protein. The sample records under 70,000 distinct CDR3 sequences, about 13% being singletons. The sample consisted of whole blood, taken at baseline. V gene TRBV18 combines with J gene TRBJ1-4; D might be TRBD1 (6 bases). This receptor was taken from an adult who was a healthcare worker with PCR-confirmed SARS-CoV-2 infection or an uninfected control (not recorded which). CDR3 region: CASSRTRGTTNEKLFF. CDR3 nucleotide sequence: TGTGCCAGCTCACGAACGAGGGGGACAACTAATGAAAAACTGTTTTTT. Based on the CDR3 plus reference TRBV18 and TRBJ1-4, the full variable domain is NAGVMQNPRHLVRRRGQEARLRCSPMKGHSHVYWYRQLPEEGLKFMVYLQKENIIDESGMPKERFSAEFPKEGPSILRIQQVVRGDSAAYFCASSRTRGTTNEKLFFGSGTQLSVL.